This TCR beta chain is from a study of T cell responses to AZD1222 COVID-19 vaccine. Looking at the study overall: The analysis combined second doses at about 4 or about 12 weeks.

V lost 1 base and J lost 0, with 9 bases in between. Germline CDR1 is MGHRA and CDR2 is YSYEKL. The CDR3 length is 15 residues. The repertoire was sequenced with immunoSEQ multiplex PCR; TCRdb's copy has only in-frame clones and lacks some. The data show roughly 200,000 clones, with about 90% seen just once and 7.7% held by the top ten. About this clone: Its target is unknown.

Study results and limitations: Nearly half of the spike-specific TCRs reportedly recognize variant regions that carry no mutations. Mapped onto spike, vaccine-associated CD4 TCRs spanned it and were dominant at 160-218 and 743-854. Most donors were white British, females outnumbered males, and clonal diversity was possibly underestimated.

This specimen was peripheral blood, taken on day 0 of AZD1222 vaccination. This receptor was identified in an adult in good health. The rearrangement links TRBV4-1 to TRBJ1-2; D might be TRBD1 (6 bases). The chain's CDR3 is CASSQGDKSNYGYTF. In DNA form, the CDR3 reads TGCGCCAGCAGCCAAGGGGACAAATCTAACTATGGCTACACCTTC.